This T cell receptor beta chain derives from a study of human T cells and chemical hapten exposure. Study-level information: Throughout the approximately 25-week study, diphenylcyclopropenone was applied weekly to the patients' scalps. Chiefly female patients presented with alopecia areata, totalis or universalis.

Time point denoted: pre-sensitization, week 0. Treatment described: therapeutic diphenylcyclopropenone sensitization with weekly scalp DPC. TCRdb recomputed calls from the RACE reads with MiXCR, one row per CDR3 protein. The data contain nearly 110,000 distinct CDR3 sequences, approximately 12% of them singletons. The CDR3 is 17 amino acids. Germline lookup yields CDR1 SGHRS and CDR2 YFSETQ. Losses at the gene ends were 4 bases for V and 4 bases for J; bases not matched to a gene: 14. This clonotype showed up just a few times. The receptor was derived from a woman aged 45-65 years with alopecia areata. Some clones in this sample may be carry-over from other donors' samples. This specimen consisted of whole blood, obtained in connection with sensitization to the hapten diphenylcyclopropenone (DPC). The chain uses TRBV5-1 and TRBJ2-7; TRBD1 matches at 10 bases. CDR3 amino acids: CASSKLKSGTGAYEQYF. The CDR3 region has the DNA TGCGCCAGCAGCAAACTCAAATCCGGGACAGGGGCGTACGAGCAGTACTTC.